The clone carrying this T cell receptor (beta chain) occurred many times. The antigen is not known. By 5'RACE template switching, TCR cDNA was produced, with a universal primer site and UMIs added in the process. Each CDR3 protein is one row after TCRdb ran MiXCR on the 5' RACE reads. The sample includes over 150,000 distinct CDR3 sequences, about 7% of them seen just once. The entry originates in a study of T cells after yellow fever vaccination. Broader study findings: A secondary response was less intense yet reached its peak sooner, at day 5 versus 15. Shared CD4/CD8 clonotypes were a small share, likely from convergent recombination.

This CDR3 is built from 11 residues. Deletions cut 3 bases from V and 10 bases from J, with 10 bases between. CDR1 is SGHDT, CDR2 YYEEEE, per germline. The rearrangement links TRBV5-6 to TRBJ1-1; D perhaps matches TRBD1 (5 bases). The sequences come from CD4+ T cells sorted from PBMCs, collected less than 6 days after the first yellow fever vaccination. The source of this sequence is a man younger than 35 who received the YFV17D yellow fever vaccine. The CDR3 sequence is CASSWEGRAFF. The CDR3 nucleotides are TGTGCCAGCAGCTGGGAGGGACGAGCTTTCTTT. The whole variable domain, filled in from reference TRBV5-6 and TRBJ1-1, reads DAGVTQSPTHLIKTRGQQVTLRCSPKSGHDTVSWYQQALGQGPQFIFQYYEEEERQRGNFPDRFSGHQFPNYSSELNVNALLLGDSALYLCASSWEGRAFFGQGTRLTVV.